What follows are 26 T cell receptor beta chains derived from one specimen sequenced in a study of blood T cell repertoires in COVID-19. Assay: immunoSEQ multiplex PCR; the TCRdb copy retains only in-frame clones and omits some. The repertoire consists of over 200,000 clones, with around 89% occurring once and the leading ten covering 8% to 10%. Specimen: PBMCs or T cells enriched from blood (not recorded which). The receptors come from a man aged 40-49 years who had recovered from COVID-19.

This clone appeared once. The J gene is TRBJ1-2, the V gene TRBV6-5, with no clear D. Germline V gene lookup returns CDR1 MNHEY and CDR2 SVGAGI. The CDR3 is made up of 15 amino acids. V shed 0 bases and J shed 2 bases, with 10 bases lying between them. CDR3 amino acids: CASSYSRVINYGYTF. The CDR3, as DNA: TGTGCCAGCAGTTACTCGCGGGTGATAAACTATGGCTACACCTTC.

The V call is TRBV28, the J call TRBJ2-7; possible D gene TRBD1, 6 bases. This CDR3 is 14 amino acids long. The ends were cut back, 6 bases at V and 7 bases at J, with 19 bases in the middle. Germline CDR1 MDHEN, CDR2 SYDVKM. CDR3 residues: CASRRQEASGEQYF. For the CDR3, the DNA is TGTGCCAGCAGAAGACAGGAAGCCTCGGGGGAGCAGTACTTC.

The rearrangement joins TRBV19 to TRBJ1-5, with 7 bases fitting TRBD1. The ends lost 8 bases at V and 4 bases at J; junction bases unmatched: 11. Germline-derived CDR1 and CDR2 are LNHDA and SQIVND (reference sequence). CDR3 length: 15 amino acids. In DNA form, the CDR3 reads TGTGCCAGTTCTACGGGACAGCAAGAAAATCAGCCCCAGCATTTT. Translating gives CASSTGQQENQPQHF.

The chain has TRBV10-2 and TRBJ2-7, with D possibly matching TRBD1 (6 bases). V lost 6 bases, J lost 3 bases, and 12 bases lay in between. The germline V gene encodes CDR1 WSHSY and CDR2 SAAADI. The CDR3 sequence is 13 residues long. CDR3 in amino acids: CASRGASHYEQYF. DNA for the CDR3: TGCGCCAGCAGGGGGGCAAGCCACTACGAGCAGTACTTC.

This clone was observed once. This chain links TRBV27 with TRBJ1-2; 9 bases are shared with TRBD1. Trimming removed 2 bases from V and 4 bases from J; junction bases left unmatched: 8. The CDR3 has 16 residues. The germline gives CDR1 MNHEY, CDR2 SMNVEV (reference sequence). CDR3 coding DNA: TGTGCCAGCAGTTTAGAGGGGGGGACAGGGTTCTATGGCTACACCTTC. Encoded protein: CASSLEGGTGFYGYTF.

This chain connects TRBV6-5 to TRBJ2-1; D remains unclear. The CDR3 loop spans 15 amino acids. Germline CDR1 and CDR2: MNHEY and SVGAGI. Between the trimmed V and J ends, which lost 10 bases and 0 bases, there was a span of 16 bases. This CDR3 reads CATRPPRSSYNEQFF. The CDR3 DNA is TGTGCCACCAGGCCCCCTCGGAGCTCCTACAATGAGCAGTTCTTC.

The chain links TRBV28 to TRBJ2-7; 7 positions agree with TRBD1. The germline V gene encodes CDR1 MDHEN and CDR2 SYDVKM. Unmatched junction bases numbered 14, after V lost 7 bases and J lost 2 bases. CDR3 length: 16 amino acids. The CDR3: CASTFHGTERPYEQYF. CDR3 nucleotide sequence: TGTGCCAGCACCTTTCATGGGACAGAACGACCCTACGAGCAGTACTTC.

The chain uses TRBV5-4 and TRBJ2-7, with TRBD2 identical over 7 bases. Trimming at V came to 0 bases and at J to 3 bases, leaving 9 bases not matched to a gene. The CDR3 totals 16 residues. CDR1 and CDR2 from the germline V gene are SGHNT and YYREEE (reference sequence). DNA for the CDR3: TGTGCCAGCAGCTTGGTTCGGGGGGAAAGAGTCTACGAGCAGTACTTC. It yields the protein CASSLVRGERVYEQYF.

This rearrangement joins TRBV19 to TRBJ1-4, with D possibly being TRBD1 (6 bases). CDR1 LNHDA and CDR2 SQIVND come from the germline V gene (reference sequence). This CDR3 contains 13 residues. Trimming stripped 6 bases from V and 7 bases from J, with 12 bases between. For the CDR3, the DNA is TGTGCCAGTAGCCCAACAGGGTTTGAAAAACTGTTTTTT. Translation gives CASSPTGFEKLFF.

This chain links TRBV28 with TRBJ2-3; TRBD2 aligns across 9 bases. The CDR3 has 16 residues. Germline V CDR1 and CDR2: MDHEN, SYDVKM. J was trimmed by 4 bases and V by 2 bases; bases with no gene match: 7. Here the CDR3 reads CASSLVGTSFSDTQYF. The CDR3 nucleotides are TGTGCCAGCAGTTTAGTTGGGACTAGCTTTTCAGATACGCAGTATTTT.

This rearrangement joins TRBV19 to TRBJ2-3, with no clear D. The CDR3 extends over 19 amino acids. Germline values: CDR1 LNHDA, CDR2 SQIVND (reference sequence). Trimming removed 1 base at V and 7 bases at J, with 27 bases between. CDR3 sequence (DNA): TGTGCCAGTAGTATAGGAATGACGGTAGCCGACCGGCTCCGATATACGCAGTATTTT. Translation gives CASSIGMTVADRLRYTQYF.

This clone was detected only a few times. The chain carries TRBV6-5 and TRBJ1-1, with D unresolved. This CDR3 has 14 amino acids. Looked up from germline, CDR1 is MNHEY and CDR2 is SVGAGI. V was trimmed by 6 bases and J by 1 base, leaving 12 bases between them. The CDR3 region is CASRRHQENTEAFF. CDR3 DNA sequence: TGTGCCAGCAGAAGACACCAAGAGAACACTGAAGCTTTCTTT.

This chain links TRBV5-1 with TRBJ2-1, with 11 bases matching TRBD2. This CDR3 region has 17 residues. J lost 1 base, V lost 4 bases, and 7 bases had no gene match. CDR1 and CDR2 from the germline V gene are SGHRS and YFSETQ. The CDR3 here is CASSIRLAGRSYNEQFF. For the CDR3, the DNA is TGCGCCAGCAGCATAAGACTAGCGGGAAGGTCCTACAATGAGCAGTTCTTC.

The chain couples TRBV12-5 to TRBJ1-1; TRBD1 aligns across 12 bases. The CDR3 runs to 16 residues. With V trimmed by 6 bases and J by 1 base, 6 bases remained unmatched. Germline V gene sequence: CDR1 LGHNT, CDR2 FRNRAP. The CDR3 nucleotides are TGTGCTAGTGGCTCGGGGACAGGGGGCACGAACACTGAAGCTTTCTTT. Protein product: CASGSGTGGTNTEAFF.

The genes are TRBV11-2 and TRBJ2-7, with 15 bases aligning to TRBD2. This CDR3 has 19 amino acids. The V segment lost 7 bases and the J segment 2 bases; nucleotides outside the gene matches: 15. The germline gives CDR1 SGHAT, CDR2 FQNNGV. The CDR3, as DNA: TGTGCCAGCACCTCTCCGGGTCCGGGACTAGCGGGGGGAACCTACGAGCAGTACTTC. Translation: CASTSPGPGLAGGTYEQYF. Together with reference TRBV11-2 and TRBJ2-7, the CDR3 gives the full variable domain: EAGVAQSPRYKIIEKRQSVAFWCNPISGHATLYWYQQILGQGPKLLIQFQNNGVVDDSQLPKDRFSAERLKGVDSTLKIQPAKLEDSAVYLCASTSPGPGLAGGTYEQYFGPGTRLTVT.

This clone was observed a single time. The J gene is TRBJ2-1, the V gene TRBV5-1, with TRBD2 identical over 8 bases. The germline V gene has CDR1 SGHRS and CDR2 YFSETQ. The V and J ends lost 1 base and 7 bases, in that order; junction bases with no gene match: 16. The CDR3 has 18 residues. CDR3 protein: CASSLWTVREGLLNEQFF. DNA of the CDR3: TGCGCCAGCAGCTTGTGGACTGTCCGGGAGGGGTTATTGAATGAGCAGTTCTTC.

As regards this clone: The junction shows a germline mismatch at one end, possibly a read error. The chain uses TRBV7-7 and TRBJ2-2; a possible D gene is TRBD2 (5 bases). CDR1 and CDR2 from the germline V gene are SSHAT and FNYEAQ (reference sequence). The CDR3 is made up of 16 amino acids. CDR3 bases: TGTGCTAGCAGCCCGCGGGCGGCAACGAACACCGGGGAGCTGTTTTTT. Amino acid sequence: CASSPRAATNTGELFF.

V is TRBV2 and J is TRBJ1-1; D is ambiguous. The CDR3 is 13 residues long. CDR1 and CDR2 from the germline V gene are SNHLY and FYNNEI. Trimming cost V 7 bases and J 0 bases, with 9 bases left between them. CDR3 in DNA: TGTGCCAGCACCCTGACATTGAACACTGAAGCTTTCTTT. Its translation: CASTLTLNTEAFF.

V is TRBV5-1 and J is TRBJ2-3; D ambiguous. CDR3 length equals 14 residues. CDR1 is SGHRS and CDR2 is YFSETQ in the germline V gene. The ends were cut back, 0 bases at V and 4 bases at J, with 9 bases in the middle. The CDR3 spells CASSLAPRPDTQYF. Written as DNA, the CDR3 is TGCGCCAGCAGCTTGGCGCCTAGACCAGATACGCAGTATTTT.

J is TRBJ1-2 and V is TRBV19; a possible D gene is TRBD1 (5 bases). V was pared by 1 base and J by 6 bases, with 15 bases between. This CDR3 comprises 15 residues. The germline V gene has CDR1 LNHDA and CDR2 SQIVND (reference sequence). The CDR3 nucleotides are TGTGCCAGTAGTATAGCCGGCAGGGCCGAGGATGGCTACACCTTC. Its protein is CASSIAGRAEDGYTF.

J is TRBJ2-1 and V is TRBV28; a weak D match, TRBD2 (6 bases). V lost 2 bases and J 5 bases, leaving 13 bases between the germline ends. CDR3 length: 15 amino acids. Germline-derived CDR1 and CDR2 are MDHEN and SYDVKM. Here the CDR3 reads CASSLGPWRDNEQFF. In nucleotides, the CDR3 is TGTGCCAGCAGTTTAGGCCCGTGGAGGGACAATGAGCAGTTCTTC.

The V call is TRBV4-1, the J call TRBJ1-2; D is ambiguous. The CDR3 totals 13 residues. Germline V gene sequence: CDR1 MGHRA, CDR2 YSYEKL. Deletions cut 1 base from V and 9 bases from J, with 12 bases between. The CDR3 coding sequence is TGCGCCAGCAGCCAAGTCGGAGGAGACAGCTACACCTTC. Encoded protein: CASSQVGGDSYTF.

CDR3 DNA: TGTGCCAGCAGATTCTCCGGGACAGCCAATGAAAAACTGTTTTTT. This encodes CASRFSGTANEKLFF. V and J are TRBV7-2 and TRBJ1-4, with TRBD1 identical over 7 bases. The trim removed 6 bases at V and 5 bases at J, leaving 9 bases unmatched. The length of the CDR3 is 15 residues. CDR1 SGHTA and CDR2 FQGNSA come from the germline V gene. Drawing the rest from reference TRBV7-2 and TRBJ1-4, the complete variable domain is GAGVSQSPSNKVTEKGKDVELRCDPISGHTALYWYRQSLGQGLEFLIYFQGNSAPDKSGLPSDRFSAERTGGSVSTLTIQRTQQEDSAVYLCASRFSGTANEKLFFGSGTQLSVL.

The chain joins TRBV5-1 to TRBJ2-1; 12 bases are shared with TRBD2. V lost 4 bases and J lost 6; bases outside the gene matches: 11. The length of the CDR3 is 17 residues. Looked up from germline, CDR1 is SGHRS and CDR2 is YFSETQ. Written as DNA, the CDR3 is TGCGCCAGCAGCCCGCATGAAACTAGCGGGGGGACCAATGAGCAGTTCTTC. Protein: CASSPHETSGGTNEQFF.

This chain connects TRBV18 to TRBJ1-2; D is perhaps TRBD1 (6 bases). The CDR3 is 16 amino acids. Trimming removed 2 bases from V and 6 bases from J, with 19 bases in between. CDR1 KGHSH and CDR2 LQKENI come from the germline V gene. In nucleotides, the CDR3 is TGTGCCAGCTCACCATCTCGGACAGAGGTCGACCATGGCTACACCTTC. Amino acid sequence: CASSPSRTEVDHGYTF.

The chain combines TRBV9 with TRBJ1-1; D is possibly TRBD1 (6 bases). V lost 3 bases to trimming and J lost 3 bases, with 9 bases between them. The CDR3 sequence is 13 residues long. Germline-derived CDR1 and CDR2 are SGDLS and YYNGEE. DNA of the CDR3: TGTGCCAGCAGCGCGCAGGGGCACACTGAAGCTTTCTTT. Translation gives CASSAQGHTEAFF. Combining the CDR3 with reference TRBV9 and TRBJ1-1 gives the whole variable domain DSGVTQTPKHLITATGQRVTLRCSPRSGDLSVYWYQQSLDQGLQFLIQYYNGEERAKGNILERFSAQQFPDLHSELNLSSLELGDSALYFCASSAQGHTEAFFGQGTRLTVV.